This T cell receptor beta chain was captured in a study of T cell responses to AZD1222 COVID-19 vaccine. Turning to the study itself: Pooled in the analysis were second doses at about 4 or about 12 weeks.

CDR3 length: 15 amino acids. Germline V gene sequence: CDR1 SGHVS, CDR2 FQNEAQ. Trimming shortened V by 1 base and J by 4 bases, and 10 bases separated the two germline ends. TCRdb's copy holds only in-frame clones and misses some; the assay was immunoSEQ multiplex PCR. Among 25,000 to 30,000 clones listed, 78% were seen once. V is TRBV7-8 and J is TRBJ2-2; D may match TRBD1 or TRBD2 (5 bases each). Sequencing was performed on peripheral blood, taken on day 0 of AZD1222 vaccination. The receptor's source is an adult in good health. The chain's CDR3 is CASSLVPGRTGELFF. The CDR3 DNA follows: TGTGCCAGCAGCTTAGTCCCGGGACGCACCGGGGAGCTGTTTTTT.